Described below is a single T cell receptor (beta chain) sequence and its context. Trimming shortened V by 2 bases and J by 3 bases, and 5 bases separated the two germline ends. The CDR3 extends over 13 amino acids. The V gene's germline CDR1 is SGHTA and CDR2 FQGNSA. The sample originates from a study of blood T cell repertoires in COVID-19. Measured with immunoSEQ multiplex PCR; TCRdb has only the in-frame clones, and not every one. The data contain about 200,000 clones, roughly 90% of them singletons. Sequencing input: peripheral blood. The source of this sequence is a man in his sixties who had recovered from COVID-19. V gene TRBV7-2 combines with J gene TRBJ2-1; D is uncertain. CDR3 in DNA: TGTGCCAGCAGCTTATCGAGCTACAATGAGCAGTTCTTC. The encoded protein is CASSLSSYNEQFF. Together with reference TRBV7-2 and TRBJ2-1, the CDR3 gives the full variable domain: GAGVSQSPSNKVTEKGKDVELRCDPISGHTALYWYRQSLGQGLEFLIYFQGNSAPDKSGLPSDRFSAERTGGSVSTLTIQRTQQEDSAVYLCASSLSSYNEQFFGPGTRLTVL.